This T cell receptor beta chain was obtained from a study of a mutant IDH1 vaccine in newly diagnosed glioma. Overall study context: There were eight vaccinations for patients, given in weeks 1, 3, 5, 7, 11, 15, 19 and 23. Initiation of the vaccine course occurred 4-6 weeks after radiotherapy alone, or alongside temozolomide cycles. Receipt of radiotherapy, temozolomide, or both preceded the study, and most received both.

With regard to this clone: Its antigen is currently unknown.

Regarding time point: week 11, during vaccination. In the vaccine, a single dose held 300 ug of the mutant IDH1 20-mer peptide, along with topical imiquimod. Newly diagnosed WHO grade 3 or 4 IDH1-mutant, ATRX-lost astrocytomas were identified in the donors. Data came from immunoSEQ multiplex PCR; TCRdb stores just in-frame clones and leaves some out. Of about 32,000 clones in the sample, under 80% were seen once. The source was PBMCs, collected from a glioma patient whose treatment included an IDH1 peptide vaccine. The clonotype was recovered from a young man with glioma.

The CDR3 region has the DNA TGTGCCAGCAGTCCCGACATCCATCGGGAGTACTTC. Encoded protein: CASSPDIHREYF. The V gene is TRBV27, the J gene TRBJ2-7; D gene uncertain. Germline CDR1 MNHEY, CDR2 SMNVEV (reference sequence). The CDR3 spans 12 residues. V lost 5 bases and J lost 11, with 16 bases in between.